The 9 T cell receptor beta chains reported below all come from one sample, sequenced in a study of T cells in Graves' hyperthyroidism and ophthalmopathy. The TCR beta CDR3 regions underwent amplification using RNA transcripts as the source. The HTBI primer set served for first-round RT-PCR of the TCR CDR3. TCRdb analysed the multiplex PCR reads with MiXCR anew, one entry per CDR3 protein. The sample shows under 350,000 distinct CDR3 sequences, about 14% of them seen only once. Sequencing was performed on blood. The source of these receptors is a woman in her twenties or thirties with Graves' hyperthyroidism that later progressed to Graves' ophthalmopathy.

As DNA, the CDR3 is TGCAGTGCCAGGACTAGCGGGGGGGCGTACACCGGGGAGCTGTTTTTT. It is translated as CSARTSGGAYTGELFF. The chain has TRBV20-1 and TRBJ2-2; TRBD2 matches at 15 bases. The germline gives CDR1 DFQATT, CDR2 SNEGSKA (reference sequence). The CDR3 extends over 16 amino acids. V dropped 6 bases and J dropped 3; count of bases not matched to a gene: 5.

This clonotype was detected many times. The chain links TRBV12-3 or TRBV12-4 to TRBJ2-7; 15 bases align to TRBD2. CDR3 length: 18 residues. The ends lost 5 bases at V and 0 bases at J; junction bases unmatched: 8. The CDR3 bases are TGTGCCAGCAGTGCGCCGGGACTAGCGGGGGGATTCTCCTACGAGCAGTACTTC. It translates to CASSAPGLAGGFSYEQYF.

The sample holds many counts of this clonotype. The chain couples TRBV7-8 to TRBJ1-1; possible D gene TRBD1, 5 bases. Looked up from germline, CDR1 is SGHVS and CDR2 is FQNEAQ. The CDR3 runs 17 residues. V was cut by 1 base and J by 5 bases, with 20 bases left in between. DNA for the CDR3: TGTGCCAGCAGCTTAGGGTCTGGGGACGGTAGAAGGACTGAAGCTTTCTTT. Amino acids: CASSLGSGDGRRTEAFF.

This clonotype occurred a few times. A much larger clone lies a single base off, so this may be a read error. This sequence joins TRBV7-2 and TRBJ2-7, with TRBD2 identical over 7 bases. Germline CDR1 reads SGHTA; CDR2 reads FQGNSA. V trimming: 4 bases; J trimming: 8 bases; junction bases outside the gene matches: 5. The CDR3 runs to 12 residues. The CDR3 nucleotides are TGTGCCAGCAGCTCCCCAGCGGGACAGCAGTACTTC. It yields the protein CASSSPAGQQYF.

This clonotype was counted at least ten times. The rearrangement uses TRBV9 and TRBJ2-3; perhaps D is TRBD1 or TRBD2 (7 bases each). The CDR3 spans 16 residues. Deletions cut 1 base from V and 3 bases from J, with 15 bases between. CDR1 and CDR2 (germline): SGDLS, YYNGEE. Written as DNA, the CDR3 is TGTGCCAGCAGCGTATCCGCAGGGGGGGAAACAGATACGCAGTATTTT. It encodes CASSVSAGGETDTQYF.

This clonotype was recorded once. The CDR3 nucleotides are TGTGCCAGCAGTTTATCTTACCTGACAGGGAGAGGCGCTGGGGCCAACGTCCTGACTTTC. Translating gives CASSLSYLTGRGAGANVLTF. The chain joins TRBV28 to TRBJ2-6, with 7 bases identical to TRBD1. This CDR3 is 20 amino acids long. Germline V gene lookup returns CDR1 MDHEN and CDR2 SYDVKM. V lost 1 base to trimming and J lost 2 bases; unmatched junction nucleotides: 14.

On this clonotype itself: Just one base apart from a much larger clone, this may be a read error. The rearrangement links TRBV28 to TRBJ2-6; D may match TRBD1 or TRBD2 (5 bases each). The length of the CDR3 is 17 residues. CDR1 MDHEN and CDR2 SYDVKM come from the germline V gene. In DNA form, the CDR3 reads TGTGCCAGCAGTCCGGGACGGGGATACTCTGGGACCAACGTCCTGACTTTC. Its protein is CASSPGRGYSGTNVLTF.

This clonotype showed up many times. V and J are TRBV7-9 and TRBJ2-1; D gene uncertain. This CDR3 region has 16 residues. V was trimmed by 6 bases and J by 0 bases, leaving 15 bases between them. CDR1 and CDR2 from the germline V gene are SEHNR and FQNEAQ (reference sequence). As DNA, the CDR3 is TGTGCCAGCAGTAGGTGGGCGGAGAGCTCCTACAATGAGCAGTTCTTC. Translation gives CASSRWAESSYNEQFF.

This clonotype was seen a few times. V is TRBV6-5 and J is TRBJ2-7; D not certain. CDR1 and CDR2 (germline): MNHEY, SVGAGI. The ends were cut back, 0 bases at V and 2 bases at J, with 8 bases in the middle. This CDR3 is 14 amino acids long. The CDR3 region is CASSYSGLTYEQYF. In nucleotides, the CDR3 is TGTGCCAGCAGTTACTCAGGGCTAACCTACGAGCAGTACTTC.